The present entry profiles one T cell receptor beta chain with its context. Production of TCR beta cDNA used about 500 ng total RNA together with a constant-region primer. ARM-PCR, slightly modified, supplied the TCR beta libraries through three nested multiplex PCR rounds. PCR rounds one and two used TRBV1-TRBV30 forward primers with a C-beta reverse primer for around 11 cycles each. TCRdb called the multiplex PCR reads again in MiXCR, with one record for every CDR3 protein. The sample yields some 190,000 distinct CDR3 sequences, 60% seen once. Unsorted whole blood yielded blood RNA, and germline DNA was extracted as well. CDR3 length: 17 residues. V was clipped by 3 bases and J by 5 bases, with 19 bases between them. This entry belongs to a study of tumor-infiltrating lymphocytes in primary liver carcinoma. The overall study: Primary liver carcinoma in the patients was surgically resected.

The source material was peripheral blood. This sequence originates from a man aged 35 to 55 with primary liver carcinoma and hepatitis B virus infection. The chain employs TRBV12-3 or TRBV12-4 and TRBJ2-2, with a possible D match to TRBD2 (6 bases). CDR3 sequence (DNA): TGTGCCAGCAGTTTTATCCGGGAGAGCGTTGTGACCGGGGAGCTGTTTTTT. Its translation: CASSFIRESVVTGELFF.